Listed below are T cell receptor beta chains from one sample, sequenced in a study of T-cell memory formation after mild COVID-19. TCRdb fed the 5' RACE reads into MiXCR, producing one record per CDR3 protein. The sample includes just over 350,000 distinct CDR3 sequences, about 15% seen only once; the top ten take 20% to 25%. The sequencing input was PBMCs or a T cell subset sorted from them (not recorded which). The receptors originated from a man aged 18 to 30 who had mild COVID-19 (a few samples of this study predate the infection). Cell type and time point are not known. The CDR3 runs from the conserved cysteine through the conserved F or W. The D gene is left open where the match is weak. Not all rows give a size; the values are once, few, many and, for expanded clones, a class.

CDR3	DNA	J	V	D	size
CASSLVPSAEAFF	TGTGCCAGCAGCTTAGTCCCCTCCGCTGAAGCTTTCTTT	TRBJ1-1	TRBV7-3	-	few
CASIKQARNQPQHF	TGTGCCAGCATCAAACAGGCCCGAAATCAGCCCCAGCATTTT	TRBJ1-5	TRBV12-3/TRBV12-4	-	few
CASSHRDTDTQYF	TGTGCCAGCAGCCACCGGGACACAGATACGCAGTATTTT	TRBJ2-3	TRBV4-2	-	few
CSAPGQGAEQYF	TGCAGTGCGCCGGGACAGGGGGCCGAGCAGTACTTC	TRBJ2-7	TRBV20-1	TRBD1	few
CASSGPGDSIQYF	TGTGCCAGCAGTGGACCGGGGGATAGCATTCAGTACTTC	TRBJ2-4	TRBV2	-	few
CSAHSSGASGYTF	TGCAGCGCCCATTCTTCGGGGGCGTCTGGCTACACCTTC	TRBJ1-2	TRBV29-1	-	-
CATSRDRGSTDTQYF	TGTGCCACCAGCAGAGATAGGGGGTCCACAGATACGCAGTATTTT	TRBJ2-3	TRBV15	-	many
CASSLAGGPRYEQFF	TGTGCCAGCAGCTTAGCGGGGGGGCCCCGGTATGAGCAGTTCTTC	TRBJ2-1	TRBV11-2	TRBD2	-
CASSQTSGGAMQFF	TGTGCCAGCAGCCAGACTAGCGGGGGGGCTATGCAGTTCTTC	TRBJ2-1	TRBV3-1	TRBD2	many
CASSYSTGSGYTF	TGTGCCAGCAGTTACTCGACGGGGAGCGGCTACACCTTC	TRBJ1-2	TRBV6-5	-	few
CASSPQGGGPQHF	TGTGCCAGCAGCCCCCAAGGCGGGGGGCCCCAGCATTTT	TRBJ1-5	TRBV7-9	-	few
CASSLSHRDRRETQYF	TGTGCCAGCAGCCTCTCACACCGGGACAGGCGGGAGACCCAGTACTTC	TRBJ2-5	TRBV11-3	TRBD1	-
CASSLDVEANYGYTF	TGTGCCAGCAGCTTGGATGTCGAAGCTAACTATGGCTACACCTTC	TRBJ1-2	TRBV5-5	-	few
CASSQGRAREQFF	TGCGCCAGCAGCCAAGGGCGGGCACGTGAGCAGTTCTTC	TRBJ2-1	TRBV4-3	-	many
CASSQGGGAPDTQYF	TGCGCCAGCAGCCAAGGGGGGGGGGCTCCGGATACGCAGTATTTT	TRBJ2-3	TRBV4-1	-	-
CSVGDLARLVAEQFF	TGCAGCGTTGGCGATCTAGCGCGGTTGGTTGCTGAGCAGTTCTTC	TRBJ2-1	TRBV29-1	-	many
CASSFLAGVVGELFF	TGTGCCAGCAGTTTTCTAGCGGGGGTTGTCGGGGAGCTGTTTTTT	TRBJ2-2	TRBV28	TRBD2	once
CASSVTPGLSNEQFF	TGTGCCAGCAGCGTAACCCCCGGACTGTCCAATGAGCAGTTCTTC	TRBJ2-1	TRBV9	-	few
CASSADPPGSYNEQFF	TGCGCCAGCAGCGCGGACCCCCCCGGCTCCTACAATGAGCAGTTCTTC	TRBJ2-1	TRBV5-1	-	few
CASSPDRGRTGELFF	TGTGCTAGCAGCCCGGACAGGGGGCGGACCGGGGAGCTGTTTTTT	TRBJ2-2	TRBV7-7	TRBD1	few
CASSQLGSSVRETQYF	TGTGCCAGCAGTCAGCTGGGCAGCAGTGTACGGGAGACCCAGTACTTC	TRBJ2-5	TRBV6-5	-	-
CASSIGGHGYTF	TGTGCCAGCAGCATCGGTGGACATGGCTACACCTTC	TRBJ1-2	TRBV7-2	-	-
CASRGYLGEKLFF	TGTGCCAGCAGGGGGTACTTGGGTGAAAAACTGTTTTTT	TRBJ1-4	TRBV6-5	-	few
CASSLGAANTIYF	TGTGCCAGCAGTCTGGGGGCGGCAAACACCATATATTTT	TRBJ1-3	TRBV6-5	-	many
CASSQIPGLAGTDTQYF	TGCGCCAGCAGCCAAATTCCGGGACTAGCGGGCACAGATACGCAGTATTTT	TRBJ2-3	TRBV4-1	TRBD2	few
CASSPERGGTDTQYF	TGCGCCAGCAGCCCAGAACGAGGGGGCACAGATACGCAGTATTTT	TRBJ2-3	TRBV4-3	-	-
CASSLAGADDTQYF	TGCGCCAGCAGCTTGGCAGGGGCGGACGATACGCAGTATTTT	TRBJ2-3	TRBV5-1	-	-